This TCR beta chain stems from a study of OX40 agonist ivuxolimab in advanced cancers. Whole-study context: A diagnosis of hepatocellular carcinoma, melanoma, renal cell or head and neck cancer was present in dose-escalation patients.

Sequencing used immunoSEQ multiplex PCR; TCRdb keeps in-frame clones, though not all of them. The sample shows 66,000 or so clones, 82% of them seen only once. To note about this clone: Its target is not known.

Overall study results and limits: Expanded peripheral T cell antigen specificity was not determined. Dose levels from 0.1 to 3.0 mg/kg saw CD4+ and CD8+ blood T cells expand clonally by week 6.

The sample here was CD4+ or CD8+ T cells sorted from blood, taken in a trial of the OX40 agonist ivuxolimab. This TCR came from an adult with an advanced solid tumor such as melanoma, head and neck, liver or kidney cancer.

In DNA, the CDR3 is TGTGCCACCTCGAAGGGGACCGGGGAGCTGTTTTTT. Amino acid sequence: CATSKGTGELFF. The rearrangement joins TRBV10-3 to TRBJ2-2, with D perhaps TRBD1 (5 bases). Germline V lookup: CDR1 ENHRY, CDR2 SYGVKD. The CDR3 consists of 12 residues. The germline V and J ends were trimmed by 10 bases and 5 bases, with 11 bases remaining between them.